This T cell receptor beta chain was captured in a study of T cell clonotyping in hematopoietic cell transplantation. General study findings and limits: No sorting was done, leaving CD4 and CD8 contributions mixed. Few recipient clonotypes overlapped donors; over 97% were de novo at given depth. Pathologically expanded recipient clonotypes increased progressively from day 30 to day 180 as diversity fell.

Germline loops: CDR1 SEHNR, CDR2 FQNEAQ (reference sequence). The ends lost 8 bases at V and 11 bases at J; junction bases unmatched: 13. The CDR3 extends over 14 amino acids. In regard to this clone: The antigen is undetermined.

The data were produced by immunoSEQ multiplex PCR, yet TCRdb's version contains in-frame clones alone and is incomplete. The sample carries around 15,000 clones, about 98% recorded once. Sequences were derived from peripheral blood mononuclear cells, sampled 30 days after allogeneic stem cell transplant. The TCR sequence derives from a female patient aged 45 to 65 who had an allogeneic stem cell transplant from an unrelated donor, so T cells may come from the graft donor. Some clones in this sample may be carry-over from other donors' samples. The V and J genes are TRBV7-9 and TRBJ1-1; 11 nucleotides align to TRBD1. CDR3 nucleotides: TGTGCCAGCGCCGGGACAGGGGGAGCTAGTCGGGCTTTCTTT. It is translated as CASAGTGGASRAFF.